The 28 T cell receptor beta chains below come from one sample, sequenced in a study of OX40 agonist ivuxolimab in advanced cancers. Produced via immunoSEQ multiplex PCR; TCRdb's table is partial and in-frame only. Of 50,000 to 75,000 clones detected, almost 85% appear once; the ten largest clones hold roughly 9.8%. The starting material was CD4+ or CD8+ T cells sorted from blood, obtained in a trial of the OX40 agonist ivuxolimab. Receptor source: an adult with an advanced solid tumor such as melanoma, head and neck, liver or kidney cancer.

This clone has just a few counts. The chain uses TRBV7-9 and TRBJ2-5, with 14 bases fitting TRBD2. There are 16 residues in the CDR3. Germline-derived CDR1 and CDR2 are SEHNR and FQNEAQ (reference sequence). V dropped 1 base and J dropped 4; count of bases not matched to a gene: 2. CDR3 sequence: CASSLGGLAGAETQYF. The CDR3 nucleotides read TGTGCCAGCAGCTTAGGGGGACTAGCGGGAGCAGAGACCCAGTACTTC. Full variable domain (outside the CDR3, taken from reference TRBV7-9 and TRBJ2-5): DTGVSQNPRHKITKRGQNVTFRCDPISEHNRLYWYRQTLGQGPEFLTYFQNEAQLEKSRLLSDRFSAERPKGSFSTLEIQRTEQGDSAMYLCASSLGGLAGAETQYFGPGTRLLVL.

The rearrangement uses TRBV18 and TRBJ1-1; tentatively, D is TRBD1 (6 bases). This CDR3 is 13 amino acids long. With 2 bases removed from V and 4 bases from J, the gap between germline ends came to 8 bases. Looked up from germline, CDR1 is KGHSH and CDR2 is LQKENI. CDR3: CASSPSRGTEAFF. The CDR3 nucleotides are TGTGCCAGCTCACCAAGCAGGGGCACTGAAGCTTTCTTT.

This clone was found a few times. One end of the junction fails to match germline, which may point to a read error. This chain uses TRBV14 with TRBJ1-1; D is possibly TRBD1 (5 bases). CDR1 SGHDN and CDR2 FVKESK come from the germline V gene. CDR3 length equals 12 residues. The CDR3 loop reads CASSQEIGTGYF. CDR3 coding DNA: TGTGCCAGCAGCCAAGAGATTGGGACCGGATACTTT.

The CDR3 sequence: CASSLRTGKDEQFF. In nucleotides, the CDR3 is TGCGCCAGCAGCTTGAGGACAGGAAAGGATGAGCAGTTCTTC. The chain carries TRBV5-1 and TRBJ2-1, with TRBD1 matching 7 bases. V gave up 1 base and J gave up 8 bases; unmatched junction bases: 6. Germline lookup yields CDR1 SGHRS and CDR2 YFSETQ. This CDR3 has 14 amino acids.

J is TRBJ1-1 and V is TRBV4-2; D gene ambiguous. V lost 0 bases to trimming and J lost 4 bases, with 6 bases between them. The CDR3 spans 13 residues. Germline V CDR1 and CDR2: LGHNA, YNFKEQ. CDR3 loop: CASSQESSTEAFF. The CDR3 DNA reads as TGTGCCAGCAGCCAAGAGTCGTCCACTGAAGCTTTCTTT.

This sequence joins TRBV28 and TRBJ1-1; 9 bases are a match to TRBD1. Germline V gives CDR1 MDHEN, CDR2 SYDVKM. The CDR3 consists of 17 residues. V gave up 6 bases and J gave up 1 base; unmatched junction bases: 12. In DNA form, the CDR3 reads TGTGCCAGCAGGGGTTTCCCGGGACAGGGTTGGAACACTGAAGCTTTCTTT. It yields the protein CASRGFPGQGWNTEAFF.

The J gene is TRBJ1-2, the V gene TRBV7-2, with no clear D. The CDR3 contains 12 residues. Per germline, CDR1 SGHTA and CDR2 FQGNSA. V was shortened by 5 bases and J by 4 bases, with 8 bases between the two germline ends. In DNA form, the CDR3 reads TGTGCCAGCAGCCCCGACGGCTATGGCTACACCTTC. It is translated as CASSPDGYGYTF.

The CDR3 region is CASSARIFGEQYF. In DNA, the CDR3 is TGTGCCAGCAGTGCGCGGATCTTCGGGGAGCAGTACTTC. The gene calls are TRBV6-6 and TRBJ2-5, with TRBD2 as a possible D gene (5 bases). The CDR3 runs 13 residues. V lost 5 bases and J lost 11, with 18 bases in between. Germline loops: CDR1 MNHNY, CDR2 SVGAGI (reference sequence).

This clone appeared a few times. The V call is TRBV20-1, the J call TRBJ1-4; D call uncertain. The CDR3 runs 11 residues. Per the germline V gene, CDR1 is DFQATT and CDR2 is SNEGSKA (reference sequence). V was shortened by 5 bases and J by 8 bases, with 9 bases between the two germline ends. The CDR3 protein is CSASIIEKLFF. The DNA of the CDR3 is TGCAGTGCTTCGATCATAGAAAAACTGTTTTTT.

The count of this clone is one. This rearrangement joins TRBV6-5 to TRBJ1-3; no clear D gene. The V and J ends lost 0 bases and 0 bases respectively, with 6 bases between them. The CDR3 consists of 15 residues. The germline V gene encodes CDR1 MNHEY and CDR2 SVGAGI. CDR3: CASSYSPASGNTIYF. CDR3 DNA: TGTGCCAGCAGTTACTCGCCAGCCTCTGGAAACACCATATATTTT.

V is TRBV5-6 and J is TRBJ2-7; the D is unclear. This CDR3 is built from 13 residues. The germline V and J ends were trimmed by 0 bases and 6 bases, with 10 bases remaining between them. The V gene's germline CDR1 is SGHDT and CDR2 YYEEEE. The CDR3 DNA follows: TGTGCCAGCAGCTTGGGTAGGAGCTCCGAGCAGTACTTC. This gives the protein CASSLGRSSEQYF.

V gene TRBV15 combines with J gene TRBJ2-3; D tentatively fits TRBD1 or TRBD2 (5 bases each). CDR1 is LNHNV, CDR2 YYDKDF, per germline (reference sequence). V lost 7 bases to trimming and J lost 4 bases, with 9 bases between them. The CDR3 covers 12 residues. CDR3 in amino acids: CATTGDADTQYF. For the CDR3, the DNA is TGTGCCACCACCGGGGACGCAGATACGCAGTATTTT.

This clone came up once. The chain carries TRBV4-3 and TRBJ2-2, with D perhaps matching TRBD1 or TRBD2 (5 bases each). The germline gives CDR1 LGHNA, CDR2 YSLEER. Trimming removed 1 base from V and 4 bases from J, with 13 bases in between. This CDR3 is 16 amino acids long. CDR3: CASSQGIGAGTGELFF. CDR3 in DNA: TGCGCCAGCAGCCAAGGGATAGGGGCGGGCACCGGGGAGCTGTTTTTT.

The V call is TRBV5-1, the J call TRBJ2-7; D unresolved. The CDR3 sequence is 14 residues long. Trimming cost V 2 bases and J 3 bases, with 12 bases left between them. Per the germline V gene, CDR1 is SGHRS and CDR2 is YFSETQ. CDR3 amino acids: CASSLDWGYYEQYF. The DNA of the CDR3 is TGCGCCAGCAGCTTAGATTGGGGTTACTACGAGCAGTACTTC.

The J gene is TRBJ2-7, the V gene TRBV5-4, with 7 nucleotides matching TRBD2. The CDR3 contains 15 residues. CDR1 is SGHNT, CDR2 YYREEE, per germline (reference sequence). V lost 0 bases, J lost 0 bases, and 3 bases stayed unmatched. CDR3 sequence: CASSLDSGASYEQYF. DNA for the CDR3: TGTGCCAGCAGCTTGGACAGCGGGGCCTCCTACGAGCAGTACTTC. The full variable domain, rest sourced from reference TRBV5-4 and TRBJ2-7, is ETGVTQSPTHLIKTRGQQVTLRCSSQSGHNTVSWYQQALGQGPQFIFQYYREEENGRGNFPPRFSGLQFPNYSSELNVNALELDDSALYLCASSLDSGASYEQYFGPGTRLTVT.

This rearrangement joins TRBV6-4 to TRBJ1-1; TRBD1 agrees at 7 bases. The CDR3 runs 13 residues. Germline values: CDR1 MRHNA, CDR2 SNTAGT. V lost 6 bases to trimming and J lost 9 bases; unmatched junction nucleotides: 10. Written as DNA, the CDR3 is TGTGCCAGCAGGGAGTTACCGGGACAGAAAGCTTTCTTT. Translated: CASRELPGQKAFF.

The chain has TRBV10-2 and TRBJ2-3, with 8 bases fitting TRBD1. Germline CDR1 and CDR2: WSHSY and SAAADI. This CDR3 is 15 amino acids long. V lost 6 bases to trimming and J lost 1 base; unmatched junction nucleotides: 6. Written as DNA, the CDR3 is TGCGCCAGCAGCTTGACAGGGGTTGGCACAGATACGCAGTATTTT. As protein: CASSLTGVGTDTQYF.

The V gene is TRBV5-1, the J gene TRBJ2-3, with D unresolved. Germline lookup yields CDR1 SGHRS and CDR2 YFSETQ. There are 14 residues in the CDR3. Trimming shortened V by 0 bases and J by 0 bases, and 5 bases separated the two germline ends. The CDR3 spells CASSLGYSTDTQYF. The CDR3 coding sequence is TGCGCCAGCAGCTTGGGGTATAGCACAGATACGCAGTATTTT.

This rearrangement joins TRBV7-2 to TRBJ2-1; D remains ambiguous. The CDR3 has 14 residues. Trimming took 5 bases from V and 10 from J, leaving 18 bases between them. CDR1 and CDR2 from the germline V gene are SGHTA and FQGNSA. CDR3: CASSAAGRIREQFF. The DNA of the CDR3 is TGTGCCAGCAGCGCCGCTGGTAGGATCCGGGAGCAGTTCTTC.

In this sample, this clone turned up a few times. The chain is built from TRBV29-1 and TRBJ2-7; tentative D call: TRBD2 (6 bases). Germline V gives CDR1 SQVTM, CDR2 ANQGSEA. Trimming took off 6 bases at V and 2 bases at J, with 17 bases between the two ends. The CDR3 has 14 residues. CDR3 amino acids: CSVLPGLLTYEQYF. CDR3 in DNA: TGCAGCGTGTTGCCGGGACTCCTCACCTACGAGCAGTACTTC.

This chain connects TRBV7-9 to TRBJ2-1, with a possible D match to TRBD2 (5 bases). CDR1 SEHNR and CDR2 FQNEAQ come from the germline V gene (reference sequence). This CDR3 is built from 12 residues. V gave up 10 bases and J gave up 7 bases, with 14 bases separating them. The CDR3 loop reads CAIQGRRNEQFF. The CDR3 DNA is TGTGCCATTCAAGGGAGACGGAATGAGCAGTTCTTC.

The V call is TRBV30, the J call TRBJ1-2, with D perhaps TRBD1 (5 bases). Deletions cut 0 bases from V and 1 base from J, with 6 bases between. Germline CDR1 reads GTSNPN; CDR2 reads SVGIG (reference sequence). The CDR3 is made up of 13 amino acids. The CDR3 loop reads CAWSVGDNYGYTF. For the CDR3, the DNA is TGTGCCTGGAGTGTAGGGGATAACTATGGCTACACCTTC.

The count of this clone is one. This chain uses TRBV18 with TRBJ2-5, with 8 bases that match TRBD2. Germline CDR1 is KGHSH and CDR2 is LQKENI. J was trimmed by 5 bases and V by 1 base; bases with no gene match: 15. The CDR3 totals 18 residues. CDR3 in amino acids: CASSPQASRGAVLETQYF. CDR3 DNA sequence: TGTGCCAGCTCACCACAGGCTTCGCGGGGGGCCGTCCTGGAGACCCAGTACTTC. Full variable domain (outside the CDR3, taken from reference TRBV18 and TRBJ2-5): NAGVMQNPRHLVRRRGQEARLRCSPMKGHSHVYWYRQLPEEGLKFMVYLQKENIIDESGMPKERFSAEFPKEGPSILRIQQVVRGDSAAYFCASSPQASRGAVLETQYFGPGTRLLVL.

This sequence joins TRBV14 and TRBJ2-5; D remains ambiguous. The J call may be wrong; the DNA end is better matched by TRBJ2-7. Germline lookup yields CDR1 SGHDN and CDR2 FVKESK. The CDR3 is 12 residues long. CDR3 in amino acids: CASSQDSYEQYF. In DNA, the CDR3 is TGTGCCAGCAGCCAAGATTCCTACGAGCAGTACTTC.

This chain connects TRBV28 to TRBJ1-1; 8 bases align to TRBD1. Germline V gene sequence: CDR1 MDHEN, CDR2 SYDVKM. The CDR3 is made up of 14 amino acids. The junction had 5 bases not matched to a gene; V was cut back by 4 bases and J by 4 bases. CDR3 coding DNA: TGTGCCAGCAGTTCCAGGGGGCTAGTCACTGAAGCTTTCTTT. Amino acids: CASSSRGLVTEAFF. Variable domain in full (rest from reference TRBV28 and TRBJ1-1): DVKVTQSSRYLVKRTGEKVFLECVQDMDHENMFWYRQDPGLGLRLIYFSYDVKMKEKGDIPEGYSVSREKKERFSLILESASTNQTSMYLCASSSRGLVTEAFFGQGTRLTVV.

J is TRBJ1-2 and V is TRBV30; 8 nucleotides align to TRBD1. This CDR3 comprises 14 residues. Germline assignment: CDR1 GTSNPN and CDR2 SVGIG (reference sequence). V lost 3 bases, J lost 6 bases, and 9 bases stayed unmatched. The CDR3 DNA reads TGTGCCTGGAGCTTACAGGGGGGAGCGGATGGCTACACCTTC. It encodes CAWSLQGGADGYTF.

CDR3 loop: CASSRGLIYEQYF. The CDR3 nucleotides are TGTGCCAGCAGCCGGGGACTTATCTACGAGCAGTACTTC. The chain uses TRBV14 and TRBJ2-7; the D gene is possibly TRBD2 (6 bases). The CDR3 has 13 residues. Germline CDR1 and CDR2: SGHDN and FVKESK. V was shortened by 4 bases and J by 3 bases, with 10 bases between the two germline ends.

The chain joins TRBV5-1 to TRBJ2-1; D gene uncertain. Trimming stripped 4 bases from V and 5 bases from J, with 13 bases between. There are 14 residues in the CDR3. Germline CDR1 SGHRS, CDR2 YFSETQ. The DNA for the CDR3 is TGCGCCAGCAGCCCCGCTCTACCTAACAATGAGCAGTTCTTC. Translation gives CASSPALPNNEQFF.